This T cell receptor beta chain emerged from a study of T-cell reconstitution after alpha-beta-depleted transplantation in children. Only a few counts were recorded for this clonotype. V lost 5 bases, J lost 1 base, and 12 bases stayed unmatched. The germline CDR1 and CDR2 sequences are DFQATT and SNEGSKA (reference sequence). This CDR3 is 17 amino acids long. Library preparation (for TCRbeta) was performed with unique molecular identifiers. TCRdb re-called the PCR reads with MiXCR, one entry per CDR3 protein. Seen here are hundreds of thousands of distinct CDR3 sequences, approximately 10% observed once, and the top ten hold 5% to 7%.

The sequencing used PBMCs from the stem cell graft donor, collected from the stem cell graft. The sequence came from a human donor who donated a stem cell graft to a child with acute lymphoblastic leukemia. V gene TRBV20-1 combines with J gene TRBJ2-1; 9 positions match TRBD1. This chain's CDR3 is CSAPRVTGGLSYNEQFF. The CDR3, as DNA: TGCAGTGCTCCGAGAGTCACAGGGGGCTTGTCCTACAATGAGCAGTTCTTC.